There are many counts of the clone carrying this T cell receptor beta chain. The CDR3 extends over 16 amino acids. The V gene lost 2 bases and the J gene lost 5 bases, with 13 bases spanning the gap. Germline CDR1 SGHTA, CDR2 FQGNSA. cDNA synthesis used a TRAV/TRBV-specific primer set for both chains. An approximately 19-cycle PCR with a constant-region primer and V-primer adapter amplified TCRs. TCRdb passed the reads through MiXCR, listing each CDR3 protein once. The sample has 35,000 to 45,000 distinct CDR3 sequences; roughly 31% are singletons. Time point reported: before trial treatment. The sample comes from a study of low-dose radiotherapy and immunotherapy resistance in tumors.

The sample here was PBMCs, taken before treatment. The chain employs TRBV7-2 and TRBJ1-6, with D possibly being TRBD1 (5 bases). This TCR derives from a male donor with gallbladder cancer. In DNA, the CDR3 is TGTGCCAGCAGCTTACTGGGGCCAGGGAATAATTCACCCCTCCACTTT. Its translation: CASSLLGPGNNSPLHF.